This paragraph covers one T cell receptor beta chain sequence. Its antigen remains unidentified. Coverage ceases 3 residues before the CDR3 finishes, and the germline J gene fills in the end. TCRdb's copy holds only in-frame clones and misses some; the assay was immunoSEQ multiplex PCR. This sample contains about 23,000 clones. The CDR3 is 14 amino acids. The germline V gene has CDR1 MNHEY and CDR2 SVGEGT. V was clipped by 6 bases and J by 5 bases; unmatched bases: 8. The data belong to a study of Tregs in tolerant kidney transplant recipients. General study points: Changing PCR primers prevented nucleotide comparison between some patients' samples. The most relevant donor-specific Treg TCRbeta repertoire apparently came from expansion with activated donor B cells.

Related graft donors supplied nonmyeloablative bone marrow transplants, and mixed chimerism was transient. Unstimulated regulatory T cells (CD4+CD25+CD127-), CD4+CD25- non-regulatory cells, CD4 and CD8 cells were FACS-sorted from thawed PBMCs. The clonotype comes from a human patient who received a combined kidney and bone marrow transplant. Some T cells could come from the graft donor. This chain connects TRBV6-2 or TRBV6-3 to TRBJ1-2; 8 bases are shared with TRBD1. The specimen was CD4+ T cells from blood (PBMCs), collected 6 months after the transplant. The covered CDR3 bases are TGTGCCAGCAGATTTGACAGGGGACCGTATGGC. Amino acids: CASRFDRGPYG. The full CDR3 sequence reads CASRFDRGPYGYTF.